This TCR beta chain was identified during a study of CD8+ T cells in alopecia areata. The wider study: Treated patients took oral tofacitinib at 5 to 10 mg twice daily. Notes on the study in general: Just one nonresponder means the tie between baseline CD8+ expansion and response stays uncertain. The study found higher clonality in lesional than normal scalp, especially in alopecia totalis/universalis.

This clone was counted between two and nine times. The antigen is unknown. The CDR3 runs 13 residues. Per the germline V gene, CDR1 is SNHLY and CDR2 is FYNNEI. V gave up 0 bases and J gave up 5 bases, with 7 bases separating them. Treatment reported: oral pan-JAK inhibitor, 5-10 mg twice daily. It was from alopecia areata patients that lesional scalp punch biopsies and peripheral blood were collected. It was cDNA, reverse transcribed from extracted RNA, that served as the sequencing template. The method was immunoSEQ multiplex PCR; TCRdb's version includes in-frame clones alone and lacks a portion of them. The table shows about 270,000 clones, with roughly 60% occurring only once.

The V call is TRBV2, the J call TRBJ1-2; D remains unclear. Sequencing was performed on CD4+ T cells sorted from blood, taken between weeks 51 and 54, from a patient treated with tofacitinib. This receptor was obtained from a human donor with alopecia areata. The CDR3, as DNA: TGTGCCAGCAGTGAAGCAGGGCGATATGGCTACACCTTC. Protein product: CASSEAGRYGYTF.